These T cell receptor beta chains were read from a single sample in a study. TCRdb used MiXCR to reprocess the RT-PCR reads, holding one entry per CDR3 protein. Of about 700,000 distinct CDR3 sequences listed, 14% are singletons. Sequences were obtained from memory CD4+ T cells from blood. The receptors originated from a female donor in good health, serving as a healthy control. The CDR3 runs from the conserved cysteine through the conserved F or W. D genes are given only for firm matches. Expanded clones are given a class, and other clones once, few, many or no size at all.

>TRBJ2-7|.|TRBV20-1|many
CSARDPAGGDYEQYF
TGCAGTGCTAGAGATCCGGCAGGGGGGGACTACGAGCAGTACTTC
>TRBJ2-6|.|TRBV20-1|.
CSALAAHSGANVLTF
TGCAGTGCTCTAGCCGCTCACTCTGGGGCCAACGTCCTGACTTTC
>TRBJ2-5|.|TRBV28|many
CASSLGQSPTQYF
TGTGCCAGCAGTTTAGGACAGTCTCCGACCCAGTACTTC
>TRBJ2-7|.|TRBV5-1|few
CASSMRSGTYEQYF
TGCGCCAGCAGTATGAGAAGCGGGACATACGAGCAGTACTTC
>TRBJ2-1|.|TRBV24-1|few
CATSDFRLDEQFF
TGTGCCACCAGTGATTTTCGACTGGATGAGCAGTTCTTC
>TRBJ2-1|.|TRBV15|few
CATSRDLPGEQFF
TGTGCCACCAGCAGAGATCTGCCAGGGGAGCAGTTCTTC
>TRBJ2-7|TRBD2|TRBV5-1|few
CASSWGGWQGYEQYF
TGCGCCAGCAGCTGGGGGGGGTGGCAAGGCTACGAGCAGTACTTC
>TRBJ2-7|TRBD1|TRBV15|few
CATSRDATGGGEQYF
TGTGCCACCAGCAGAGATGCGACAGGGGGCGGGGAGCAGTACTTC
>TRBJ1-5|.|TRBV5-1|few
CASSLEAGGNQPQHF
TGCGCCAGCAGCTTGGAGGCAGGGGGCAATCAGCCCCAGCATTTT
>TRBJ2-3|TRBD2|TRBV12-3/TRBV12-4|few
CASVTSGTTDTQYF
TGTGCCAGCGTGACTAGCGGGACCACAGATACGCAGTATTTT
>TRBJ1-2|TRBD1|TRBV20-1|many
CSATTVGRGGYGYTF
TGCAGTGCAACAACCGTGGGCAGGGGGGGCTATGGCTACACCTTC
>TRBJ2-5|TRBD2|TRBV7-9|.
CASSYPGTSGRAQYF
TGTGCCAGCAGCTACCCCGGGACTAGCGGGAGGGCCCAGTACTTC
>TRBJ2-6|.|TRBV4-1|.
CASSQAGTDLGGANVLTF
TGCGCCAGCAGCCAAGCGGGGACCGACCTGGGAGGGGCCAACGTCCTGACTTTC
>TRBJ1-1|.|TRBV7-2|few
CASSSGRAGNTEAFF
TGTGCCAGCAGCTCGGGGAGGGCAGGGAACACTGAAGCTTTCTTT
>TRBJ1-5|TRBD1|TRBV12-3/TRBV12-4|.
CASSLQGGSSNQPQHF
TGTGCCAGCAGTTTACAGGGGGGTTCGAGCAATCAGCCCCAGCATTTT
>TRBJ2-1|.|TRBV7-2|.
CASSLDGAGAATYNEQFF
TGTGCCAGCAGCTTAGACGGAGCAGGAGCCGCTACTTACAATGAGCAGTTCTTC
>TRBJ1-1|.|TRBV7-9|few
CASSHSSGTVAFF
TGTGCCAGCAGCCACTCTTCCGGGACGGTAGCTTTCTTT
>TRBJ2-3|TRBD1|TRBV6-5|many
CASSTTRGQGTDTQYF
TGTGCCAGCAGCACAACCAGGGGACAGGGTACAGATACGCAGTATTTT
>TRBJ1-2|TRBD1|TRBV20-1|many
CSAMGRGDYGYTF
TGCAGTGCAATGGGCAGGGGGGACTATGGCTACACCTTC
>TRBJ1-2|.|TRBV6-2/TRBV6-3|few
CASSYQQIYGYTF
TGTGCCAGCAGTTACCAACAGATCTATGGCTACACCTTC
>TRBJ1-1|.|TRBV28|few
CASSLKSSTEAFF
TGTGCCAGCAGTTTAAAGAGCAGCACTGAAGCTTTCTTT
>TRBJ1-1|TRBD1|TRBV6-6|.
CASSYRTGVSGNTEAFF
TGTGCCAGCAGTTACCGTACAGGGGTTAGCGGGAACACTGAAGCTTTCTTT
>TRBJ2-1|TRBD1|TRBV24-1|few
CATSDLQTGGSYNEQFF
TGTGCCACCAGTGATTTACAGACAGGGGGCTCCTACAATGAGCAGTTCTTC
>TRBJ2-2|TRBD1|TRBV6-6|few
CASSPDRDGTGELFF
TGTGCCAGCAGCCCTGACAGGGATGGCACCGGGGAGCTGTTTTTT
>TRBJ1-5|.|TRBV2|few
CASREQAFSNQPQHF
TGTGCCAGCAGGGAACAGGCATTTAGCAATCAGCCCCAGCATTTT
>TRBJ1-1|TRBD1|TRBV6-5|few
CASSYQGATNTEAFF
TGTGCCAGCAGTTACCAGGGGGCGACGAACACTGAAGCTTTCTTT
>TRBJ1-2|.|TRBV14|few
CASSQEGQAYYGYTF
TGTGCCAGCAGCCAAGAAGGGCAGGCCTACTATGGCTACACCTTC
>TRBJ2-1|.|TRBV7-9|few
CASSFGYREQFF
TGTGCCAGCAGCTTTGGGTATCGTGAGCAGTTCTTC
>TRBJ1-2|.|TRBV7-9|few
CASSSGQGIDYGYTF
TGTGCCAGCAGCTCCGGACAAGGGATCGACTATGGCTACACCTTC
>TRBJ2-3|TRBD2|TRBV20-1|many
CSAPPGGGPASTDTQYF
TGCAGTGCTCCGCCCGGCGGGGGACCAGCTAGCACAGATACGCAGTATTTT
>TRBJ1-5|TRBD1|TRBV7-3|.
CASGGTGGQPQHF
TGTGCCAGCGGGGGGACAGGGGGTCAGCCCCAGCATTTT
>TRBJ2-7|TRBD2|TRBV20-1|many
CSAKSTSGNSYEQYF
TGCAGTGCTAAAAGCACTAGCGGGAATTCCTACGAGCAGTACTTC
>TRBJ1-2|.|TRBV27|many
CASSPSDPGVHGYTF
TGTGCCAGCAGTCCCTCGGACCCCGGGGTGCATGGCTACACCTTC
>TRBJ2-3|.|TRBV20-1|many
CSASGETPTDTQYF
TGCAGTGCTAGCGGGGAAACACCCACAGATACGCAGTATTTT
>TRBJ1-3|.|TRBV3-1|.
CASSLRDSGNTIYF
TGTGCCAGCAGCCTCAGGGACTCTGGAAACACCATATATTTT
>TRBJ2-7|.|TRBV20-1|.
CSARDLGSVRYEQYF
TGCAGCGCAAGGGACCTCGGGAGTGTCAGGTACGAGCAGTACTTC
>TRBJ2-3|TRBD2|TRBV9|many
CASSQMSGRAVTDTQYF
TGTGCCAGCAGCCAAATGAGCGGGAGGGCCGTCACAGATACGCAGTATTTT
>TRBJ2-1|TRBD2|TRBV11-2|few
CASSVRTSYNEQFF
TGTGCCAGCAGCGTACGGACTAGCTACAATGAGCAGTTCTTC
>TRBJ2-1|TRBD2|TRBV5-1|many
CASSSGLAGINNEQFF
TGCGCCAGCAGCTCGGGACTAGCGGGAATCAACAATGAGCAGTTCTTC
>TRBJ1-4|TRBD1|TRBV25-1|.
CASRRGGEGDKKLFF
TGTGCCAGCAGAAGAGGGGGCGAGGGAGATAAAAAACTGTTTTTT
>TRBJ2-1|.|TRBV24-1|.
CATSDPQEQIYNEQFF
TGTGCCACCAGTGACCCCCAGGAGCAGATCTACAATGAGCAGTTCTTC
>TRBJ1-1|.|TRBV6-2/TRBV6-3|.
CASHSHEGTTAFF
TGTGCCAGCCACTCTCACGAGGGGACCACGGCTTTCTTT
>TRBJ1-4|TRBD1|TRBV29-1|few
CSVEDYRQGPNEKLFF
TGCAGCGTTGAGGACTATCGACAGGGACCTAATGAAAAACTGTTTTTT
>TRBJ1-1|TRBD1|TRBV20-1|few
CSARDRTRAGGNTEAFF
TGCAGTGCTAGAGATAGGACCCGAGCAGGGGGTAACACTGAAGCTTTCTTT
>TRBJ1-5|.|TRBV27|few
CATGGANQPQHF
TGTGCCACCGGCGGAGCCAATCAGCCCCAGCATTTT
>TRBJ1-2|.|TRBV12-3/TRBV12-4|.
CASSFGRVAGYTF
TGTGCCAGCAGTTTCGGCAGGGTTGCTGGCTACACCTTC
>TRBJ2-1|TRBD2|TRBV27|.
CASSFEVAGGSYNEQFF
TGTGCCAGCAGTTTTGAGGTAGCGGGAGGGTCCTACAATGAGCAGTTCTTC
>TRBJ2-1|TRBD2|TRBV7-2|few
CASSFSGGLFNEQFF
TGTGCCAGCAGCTTTTCGGGGGGGCTGTTCAATGAGCAGTTCTTC
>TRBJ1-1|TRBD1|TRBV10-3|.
CAISEATGSGTEAFF
TGTGCCATCAGTGAGGCGACAGGGAGCGGCACTGAAGCTTTCTTT
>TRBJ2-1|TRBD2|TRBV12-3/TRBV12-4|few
CASTSSGSGGNEQFF
TGTGCCAGCACCTCCAGCGGGAGTGGCGGGAATGAGCAGTTCTTC
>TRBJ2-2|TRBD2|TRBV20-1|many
CSASRSGRPFGELFF
TGCAGTGCTAGCCGTAGCGGGCGACCGTTCGGGGAGCTGTTTTTT
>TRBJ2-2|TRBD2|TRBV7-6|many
CASRAGGGTGELFF
TGTGCCAGCCGAGCGGGAGGAGGGACCGGGGAGCTGTTTTTT
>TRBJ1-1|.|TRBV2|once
CASTEGQVEPAFF
TGTGCCAGCACCGAGGGGCAGGTGGAGCCGGCTTTCTTT
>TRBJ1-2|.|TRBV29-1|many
CSVGSGTEGYTF
TGCAGCGTGGGCTCAGGGACTGAGGGCTACACCTTC
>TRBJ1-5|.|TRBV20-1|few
CSAKQGNSNQPQHF
TGCAGTGCCAAACAGGGAAATAGCAATCAGCCCCAGCATTTT
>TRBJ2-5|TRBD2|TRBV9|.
CASSQMGLEGETQYF
TGTGCCAGCAGCCAAATGGGACTAGAGGGGGAGACCCAGTACTTC
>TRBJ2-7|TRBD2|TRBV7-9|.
CASSLSGTSQSEQYF
TGTGCCAGCAGCTTATCCGGGACTAGTCAGAGCGAGCAGTACTTC
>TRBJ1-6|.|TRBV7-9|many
CASDSSPKGSPLHF
TGTGCCAGCGATTCATCCCCAAAGGGATCACCCCTCCACTTT
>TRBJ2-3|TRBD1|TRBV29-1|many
CSATPGQGTTDTQYF
TGCAGCGCTACCCCGGGACAGGGGACCACAGATACGCAGTATTTT